This TCR beta chain was sequenced in a study of blood T cell repertoires in COVID-19. Across the study: From the United States, Italy and Spain came samples of acute and convalescent COVID-19. T cells, B-cell-depleted T cells, or PBMCs supplied cDNA or gDNA.

Participants had their cohort set by participant-reported clinical history. Original processing methods: Amplification of reference gene primers provided the estimated nucleated cell counts. TCRdb keeps only in-frame clones here, not all; method: immunoSEQ multiplex PCR. That table gives V, J and clone size, and the DNA gave D and trimming. This table has a few hundred thousand clones, around 89% appearing once. The origin of this receptor is a young woman with acute COVID-19. The sequencing input was PBMCs or T cells enriched from blood (not recorded which).

CDR3: CASSGGLAGALYNEQFF. The CDR3 bases are TGTGCCAGCAGTGGGGGGCTAGCGGGAGCCCTTTATAATGAGCAGTTCTTC. The chain uses TRBV6-1 and TRBJ2-1, with 10 bases fitting TRBD2. V was clipped by 4 bases and J by 7 bases; unmatched bases: 13. The germline V gene has CDR1 MNHNS and CDR2 SASEGT. The CDR3 is made up of 17 amino acids.